This TCR beta chain was documented in a study of shared clonotypes between healthy human individuals. For the study at large: Three plates were used per donor for CD4 naive, three for CD4 memory, two for CD8 naive and one for CD8 memory.

TCRdb's copy holds only in-frame clones and misses some; the assay was immunoSEQ multiplex PCR. The sample has some 1,100,000 clones, about 84% seen once. There are 14 residues in the CDR3. V was clipped by 4 bases and J by 2 bases, with 13 bases between them. Germline loops: CDR1 SGHTS, CDR2 YDEGEE. Study-wide points: Compared with memory subsets, naive subsets generally had larger estimated richness. A handful of donors showed sharing of around 5% of naive CD4 clonotypes.

Points on this clone: The antigen is unknown.

Both subsets, CD45RA+ naive and CD45RA-negative memory, were split from the CD4+ cells. The TCR sequence derives from a man aged 18 to 35 in good health. Some clones in this sample may be carry-over from other donors' samples. The sample comprised memory CD4+ T cells from PBMCs. Regarding subset: CD45RA-negative fraction. The J gene is TRBJ2-7, the V gene TRBV5-8, with a weak D call TRBD2 (6 bases). Written as DNA, the CDR3 is TGTGCCAGCAGCGGGGGACCGGGGGCCTACGAGCAGTACTTC. Protein product: CASSGGPGAYEQYF.